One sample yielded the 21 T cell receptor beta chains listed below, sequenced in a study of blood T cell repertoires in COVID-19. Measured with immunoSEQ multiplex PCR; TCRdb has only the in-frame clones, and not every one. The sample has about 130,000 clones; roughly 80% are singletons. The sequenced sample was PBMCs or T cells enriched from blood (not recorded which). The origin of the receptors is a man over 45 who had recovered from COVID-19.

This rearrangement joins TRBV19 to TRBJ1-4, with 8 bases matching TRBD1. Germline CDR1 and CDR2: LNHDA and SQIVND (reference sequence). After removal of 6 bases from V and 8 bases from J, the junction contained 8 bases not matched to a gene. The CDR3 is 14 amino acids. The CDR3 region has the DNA TGTGCCAGTAGCGGGACAGGTGTGAGGGAAAAACTGTTTTTT. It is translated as CASSGTGVREKLFF.

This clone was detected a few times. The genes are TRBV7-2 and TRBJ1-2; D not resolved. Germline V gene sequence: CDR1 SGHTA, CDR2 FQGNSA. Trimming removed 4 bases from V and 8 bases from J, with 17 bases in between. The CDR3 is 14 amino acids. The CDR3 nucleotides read TGTGCCAGCAGCTCCAGACGCTCGACTGGGGGCTACACCTTC. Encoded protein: CASSSRRSTGGYTF. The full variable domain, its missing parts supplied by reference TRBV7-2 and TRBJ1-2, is GAGVSQSPSNKVTEKGKDVELRCDPISGHTALYWYRQSLGQGLEFLIYFQGNSAPDKSGLPSDRFSAERTGGSVSTLTIQRTQQEDSAVYLCASSSRRSTGGYTFGSGTRLTVV.

The CDR3 spells CASSPGTGAYGYTF. The CDR3 DNA is TGCGCCAGCAGCCCCGGGACTGGGGCCTATGGCTACACCTTC. This chain connects TRBV4-3 to TRBJ1-2; the D gene is possibly TRBD1 (5 bases). CDR1 is LGHNA, CDR2 YSLEER, per germline. The CDR3 loop spans 14 amino acids. Trimming removed 4 bases from V and 4 bases from J, with 13 bases in between.

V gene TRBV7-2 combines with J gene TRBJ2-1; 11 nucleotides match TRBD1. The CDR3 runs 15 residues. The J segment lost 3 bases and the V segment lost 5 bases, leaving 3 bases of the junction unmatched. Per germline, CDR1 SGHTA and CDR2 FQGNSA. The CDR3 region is CASSAGTGGYNEQFF. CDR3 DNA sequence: TGTGCCAGCAGCGCCGGGACAGGGGGCTACAATGAGCAGTTCTTC.

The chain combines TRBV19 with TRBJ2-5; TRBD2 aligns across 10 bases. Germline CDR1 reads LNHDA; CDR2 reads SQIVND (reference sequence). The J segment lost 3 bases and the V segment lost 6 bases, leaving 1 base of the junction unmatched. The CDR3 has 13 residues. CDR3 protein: CASRSGGEETQYF. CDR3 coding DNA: TGTGCCAGTAGGAGCGGGGGGGAAGAGACCCAGTACTTC.

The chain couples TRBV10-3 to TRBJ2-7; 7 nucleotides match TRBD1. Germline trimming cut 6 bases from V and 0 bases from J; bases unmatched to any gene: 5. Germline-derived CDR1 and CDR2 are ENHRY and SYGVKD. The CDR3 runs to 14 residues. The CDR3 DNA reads TGTGCCATCAGGGAGACAGGGAACTCCTACGAGCAGTACTTC. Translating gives CAIRETGNSYEQYF.

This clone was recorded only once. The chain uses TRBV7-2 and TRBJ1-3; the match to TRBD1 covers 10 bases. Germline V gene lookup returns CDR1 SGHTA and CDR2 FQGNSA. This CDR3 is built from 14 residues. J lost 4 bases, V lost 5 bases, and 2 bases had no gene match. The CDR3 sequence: CASSRDRGGNTIYF. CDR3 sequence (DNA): TGTGCCAGCAGCCGGGACAGGGGAGGAAACACCATATATTTT.

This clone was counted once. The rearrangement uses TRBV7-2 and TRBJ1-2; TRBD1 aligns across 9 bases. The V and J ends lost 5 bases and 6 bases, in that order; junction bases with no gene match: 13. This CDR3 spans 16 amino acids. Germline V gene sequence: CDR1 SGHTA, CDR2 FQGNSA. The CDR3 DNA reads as TGTGCCAGCAGCAATCGCCGGACAGGGGAGCAGGATGGCTACACCTTC. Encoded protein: CASSNRRTGEQDGYTF.

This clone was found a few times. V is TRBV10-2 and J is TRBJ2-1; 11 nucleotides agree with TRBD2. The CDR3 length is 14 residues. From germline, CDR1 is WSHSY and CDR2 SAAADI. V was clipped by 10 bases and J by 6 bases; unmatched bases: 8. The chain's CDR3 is CATFSGGAANEQFF. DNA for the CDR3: TGCGCCACCTTTAGCGGGGGGGCCGCCAATGAGCAGTTCTTC.

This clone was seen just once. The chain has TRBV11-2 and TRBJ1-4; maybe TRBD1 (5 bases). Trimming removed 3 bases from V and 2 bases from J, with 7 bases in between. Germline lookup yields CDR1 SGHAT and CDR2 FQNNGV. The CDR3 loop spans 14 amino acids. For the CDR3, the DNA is TGTGCCAGCAGCTTCAGGGTGACTAATGAAAAACTGTTTTTT. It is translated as CASSFRVTNEKLFF.

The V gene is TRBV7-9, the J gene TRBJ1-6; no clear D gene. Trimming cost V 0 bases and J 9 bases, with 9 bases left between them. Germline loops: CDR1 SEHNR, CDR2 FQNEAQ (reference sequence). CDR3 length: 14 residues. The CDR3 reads CASSLARRTSPLHF. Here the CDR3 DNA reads TGTGCCAGCAGCTTAGCACGGAGGACTTCACCCCTCCACTTT.

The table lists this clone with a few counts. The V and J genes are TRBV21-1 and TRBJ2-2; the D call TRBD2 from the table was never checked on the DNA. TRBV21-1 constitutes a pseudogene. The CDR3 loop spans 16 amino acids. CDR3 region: CASRKGRGSLDGELFF. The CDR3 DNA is TGTGCCAGCAGAAAGGGGAGGGGCTCGTTGGACGGGGAGCTGTTTTTT.

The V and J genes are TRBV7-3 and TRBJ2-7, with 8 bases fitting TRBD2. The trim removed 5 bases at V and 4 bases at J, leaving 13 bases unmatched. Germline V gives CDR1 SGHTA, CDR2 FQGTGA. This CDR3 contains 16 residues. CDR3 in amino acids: CASSMGTGTSTYEQYF. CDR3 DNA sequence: TGTGCCAGCAGCATGGGTACCGGGACTAGTACGTACGAGCAGTACTTC.

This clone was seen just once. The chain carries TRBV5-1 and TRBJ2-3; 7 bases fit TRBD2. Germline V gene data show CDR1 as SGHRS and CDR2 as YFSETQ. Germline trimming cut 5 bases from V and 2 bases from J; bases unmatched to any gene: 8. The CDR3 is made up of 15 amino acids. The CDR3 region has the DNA TGCGCCAGCAGGCAGAACCGGGACTACACAGATACGCAGTATTTT. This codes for CASRQNRDYTDTQYF. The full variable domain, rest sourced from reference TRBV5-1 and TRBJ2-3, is KAGVTQTPRYLIKTRGQQVTLSCSPISGHRSVSWYQQTPGQGLQFLFEYFSETQRNKGNFPGRFSGRQFSNSRSEMNVSTLELGDSALYLCASRQNRDYTDTQYFGPGTRLTVL.

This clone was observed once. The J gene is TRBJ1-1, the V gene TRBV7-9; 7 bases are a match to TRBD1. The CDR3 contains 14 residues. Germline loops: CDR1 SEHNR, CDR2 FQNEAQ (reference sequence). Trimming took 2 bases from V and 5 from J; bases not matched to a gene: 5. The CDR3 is CASSLPGGGTEAFF. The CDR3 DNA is TGTGCCAGCAGCTTACCAGGGGGAGGTACTGAAGCTTTCTTT.

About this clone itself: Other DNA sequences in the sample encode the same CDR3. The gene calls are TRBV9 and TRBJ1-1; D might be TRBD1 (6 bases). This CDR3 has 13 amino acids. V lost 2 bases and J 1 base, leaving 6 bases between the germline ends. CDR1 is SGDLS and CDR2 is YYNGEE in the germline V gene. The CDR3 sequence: CASSVRGNTEAFF. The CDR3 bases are TGTGCCAGCAGCGTCAGGGGGAACACTGAAGCTTTCTTT.

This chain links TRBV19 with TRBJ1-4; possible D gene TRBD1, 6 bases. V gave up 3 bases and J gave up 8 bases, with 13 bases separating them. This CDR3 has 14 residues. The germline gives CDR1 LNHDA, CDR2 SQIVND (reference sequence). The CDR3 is CASSIRGAGEKLFF. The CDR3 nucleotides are TGTGCCAGTAGTATCCGGGGGGCCGGAGAAAAACTGTTTTTT.

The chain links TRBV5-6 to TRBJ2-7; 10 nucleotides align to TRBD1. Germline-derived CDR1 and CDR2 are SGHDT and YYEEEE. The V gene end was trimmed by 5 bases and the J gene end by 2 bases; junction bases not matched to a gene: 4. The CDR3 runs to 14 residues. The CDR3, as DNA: TGTGCCAGCAGAACTGACAGGGGGCCCTACGAGCAGTACTTC. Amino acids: CASRTDRGPYEQYF.

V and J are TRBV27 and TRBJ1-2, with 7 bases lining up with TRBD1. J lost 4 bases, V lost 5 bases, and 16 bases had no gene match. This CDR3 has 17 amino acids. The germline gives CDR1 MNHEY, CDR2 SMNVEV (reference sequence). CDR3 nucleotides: TGTGCCAGCAGTCTAACATTGACAGGGACCGTCACCTATGGCTACACCTTC. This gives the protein CASSLTLTGTVTYGYTF.

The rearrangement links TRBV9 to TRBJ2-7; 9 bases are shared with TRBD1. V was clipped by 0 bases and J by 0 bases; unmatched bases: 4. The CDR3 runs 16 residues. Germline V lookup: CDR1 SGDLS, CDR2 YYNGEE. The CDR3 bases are TGTGCCAGCAGCGTAGCCGGGACAGGGACCTCCTACGAGCAGTACTTC. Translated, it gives CASSVAGTGTSYEQYF.

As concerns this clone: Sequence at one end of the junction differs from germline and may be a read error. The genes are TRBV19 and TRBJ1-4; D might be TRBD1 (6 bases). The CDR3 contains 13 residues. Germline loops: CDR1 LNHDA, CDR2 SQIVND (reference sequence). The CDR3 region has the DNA TGTGCCAGTATGAACAGGGCTAACGAAAAACTGTTTTTT. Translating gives CASMNRANEKLFF.